This is a list of T cell receptor beta chains from one sample in a study of blood T cells in healthy people across ages. TCRdb reprocessed the 5' RACE reads via MiXCR and lists one record per CDR3 protein. The profile shows roughly 1.5 million distinct CDR3 sequences, 42% of them singletons. The sample taken for sequencing was blood. Source of these receptors: a woman under 30 in good health. CDR3s leave out the opening cysteine and the closing phenylalanine or tryptophan.

v_call: TRBV6-6; j_call: TRBJ2-1; cdr3_aa: ASSYSGGSNEQF
v_call: TRBV2; j_call: TRBJ1-4; cdr3_aa: ASNVPGGDEKLF
v_call: TRBV28; j_call: TRBJ2-3; cdr3_aa: ASSLWDSGSTDTQY
v_call: TRBV12-3/TRBV12-4; j_call: TRBJ1-5; cdr3_aa: ASSLRGGAIQPQH
v_call: TRBV6-4; j_call: TRBJ2-3; cdr3_aa: ASSDSWGRTDTQY
v_call: TRBV5-6; j_call: TRBJ2-2; cdr3_aa: ASSPDVWVNTGELF
v_call: TRBV4-1; j_call: TRBJ1-1; cdr3_aa: ASSQASGNLNTEAF
v_call: TRBV7-9; j_call: TRBJ2-1; cdr3_aa: ASSLEGLGHHEQF
v_call: TRBV10-3; j_call: TRBJ2-3; cdr3_aa: AISVLAGATSTDTQY
v_call: TRBV30; j_call: TRBJ2-3; cdr3_aa: AWSESTDTQY
v_call: TRBV12-3/TRBV12-4; j_call: TRBJ1-6; cdr3_aa: ASSLRGVGYNSPLH
v_call: TRBV7-8; j_call: TRBJ2-2; cdr3_aa: ASSLGYGGDTGELF
v_call: TRBV12-3/TRBV12-4; j_call: TRBJ1-1; cdr3_aa: ASSSTGGVNTEAF
v_call: TRBV27; j_call: TRBJ2-3; cdr3_aa: ASSFLTSETDTQY
v_call: TRBV21-1; j_call: TRBJ2-1; cdr3_aa: ASRIKDPEGTTRDEQF
v_call: TRBV2; j_call: TRBJ2-7; cdr3_aa: ASSDVLAGDSYEQY
v_call: TRBV7-9; j_call: TRBJ2-7; cdr3_aa: ASSQASRSDSQRTYEQY
v_call: TRBV12-3/TRBV12-4; j_call: TRBJ2-5; cdr3_aa: ASSLPGLAGETQY
v_call: TRBV20-1; j_call: TRBJ2-7; cdr3_aa: SARDFQRGATYEQY
v_call: TRBV28; j_call: TRBJ2-1; cdr3_aa: ASSLWEYSNEQF
v_call: TRBV10-3; j_call: TRBJ2-5; cdr3_aa: ASKGAGTGANNEQY
v_call: TRBV9; j_call: TRBJ2-3; cdr3_aa: ASSVETRSGGFTDTQY
v_call: TRBV4-2; j_call: TRBJ1-1; cdr3_aa: ASSSRAFRMNTEAF
v_call: TRBV15; j_call: TRBJ1-5; cdr3_aa: ATSRLPGYSNQPQH
v_call: TRBV7-3; j_call: TRBJ2-1; cdr3_aa: ASSLEGGANEQF
v_call: TRBV12-3/TRBV12-4; j_call: TRBJ2-5; cdr3_aa: ASSTSSEGRQETQY
v_call: TRBV18; j_call: TRBJ2-7; cdr3_aa: ASSPGQGITYEQY
v_call: TRBV20-1; j_call: TRBJ1-5; cdr3_aa: SARGTEGYQPQH
v_call: TRBV20-1; j_call: TRBJ2-1; cdr3_aa: SAKFLAGGLSVFSFLSYNEQF
v_call: TRBV7-2; j_call: TRBJ2-3; cdr3_aa: ASSSDSRWDTQY
v_call: TRBV7-2; j_call: TRBJ1-1; cdr3_aa: ASSLGRVFTEAF
v_call: TRBV29-1; j_call: TRBJ2-1; cdr3_aa: SFYAGLASEQF
v_call: TRBV12-3/TRBV12-4; j_call: TRBJ1-1; cdr3_aa: ASSDRGILDTEAF
v_call: TRBV4-1; j_call: TRBJ2-1; cdr3_aa: ASSHHLGQGARIEQF
v_call: TRBV12-3/TRBV12-4; j_call: TRBJ2-1; cdr3_aa: ASSLSGRGLAGVSYNEQF
v_call: TRBV20-1; j_call: TRBJ2-7; cdr3_aa: SARDTRLPSYEQY
v_call: TRBV5-1; j_call: TRBJ2-3; cdr3_aa: ASTGGISDTQY
v_call: TRBV4-3; j_call: TRBJ1-3; cdr3_aa: ASSQGRVEGNTIY
v_call: TRBV6-2/TRBV6-3; j_call: TRBJ2-7; cdr3_aa: ASSQDREFYEQY
v_call: TRBV28; j_call: TRBJ1-2; cdr3_aa: ASSFWLRERGGYT
v_call: TRBV19; j_call: TRBJ1-2; cdr3_aa: ATYSDGYT
v_call: TRBV9; j_call: TRBJ1-4; cdr3_aa: ASSVGWGNEKLF
v_call: TRBV5-1; j_call: TRBJ2-7; cdr3_aa: ASRKHTGDGHEQY
v_call: TRBV5-1; j_call: TRBJ2-7; cdr3_aa: ASSLASDTYSYEQY
v_call: TRBV7-9; j_call: TRBJ2-7; cdr3_aa: ASSLLGREYEQY
v_call: TRBV27; j_call: TRBJ1-5; cdr3_aa: ASSLSNSNQPQH
v_call: TRBV5-8; j_call: TRBJ1-1; cdr3_aa: ASAEGRNPSTNTEAF
v_call: TRBV20-1; j_call: TRBJ2-7; cdr3_aa: SARQGTFYEQY
v_call: TRBV18; j_call: TRBJ2-3; cdr3_aa: ASSPDRVEDTQY
v_call: TRBV4-1; j_call: TRBJ2-5; cdr3_aa: ASSRRGTIQETQY
v_call: TRBV6-5; j_call: TRBJ2-5; cdr3_aa: ASSRRTGSETQY
v_call: TRBV20-1; j_call: TRBJ2-1; cdr3_aa: SATLQSSYNEQF
v_call: TRBV7-2; j_call: TRBJ1-6; cdr3_aa: ASRLGQDRYNSPLH
v_call: TRBV6-6; j_call: TRBJ2-5; cdr3_aa: ASSYPLAGGGNEQY
v_call: TRBV28; j_call: TRBJ1-5; cdr3_aa: ASRQTGAQPQH